Following are 8 T cell receptor beta chains from one sample sequenced in a study of T cell repertoires in cytomegalovirus infection. TCRdb fed the reads into MiXCR, producing one record per CDR3 protein. Among about 890,000 distinct CDR3 sequences listed, under 40% were seen once. Their specific antigens are unknown. Sequencing was performed on cultured CD8+ T cells from PBMCs, taken from culture after CMV antigen stimulation. These receptors were obtained from a human donor in good health (CMV status not recorded). Some clones in this sample may be carry-over from other donors' samples.

This clonotype was seen a few times. The chain links TRBV15 to TRBJ2-3; D possibly corresponds to TRBD1 (5 bases). Germline V gives CDR1 LNHNV, CDR2 YYDKDF (reference sequence). The CDR3 totals 19 residues. V was cut by 1 base and J by 3 bases, with 23 bases left in between. Here the CDR3 reads CATSRGPFYPTPGTDTQYF. Written as DNA, the CDR3 is TGTGCCACCAGCAGAGGACCCTTCTACCCTACCCCAGGGACAGATACGCAGTATTTT.

CDR3 sequence reads: CAIKPNEQGEYGYTF. CDR3 in DNA: TGTGCCATCAAACCGAACGAACAGGGGGAATATGGCTACACCTTC. V gene TRBV10-3 combines with J gene TRBJ1-2; 8 bases align to TRBD1. Germline loops: CDR1 ENHRY, CDR2 SYGVKD. With V trimmed by 7 bases and J by 5 bases, 12 bases remained unmatched. The CDR3 spans 15 residues.

This clonotype was seen only a few times. The rearrangement links TRBV12-3 or TRBV12-4 to TRBJ2-5; D possibly corresponds to TRBD2 (6 bases). Trimming took 7 bases from V and 9 from J, leaving 24 bases between them. The CDR3 runs to 15 residues. Written as DNA, the CDR3 is TGTGCCAGCACCGAAGATGGAGGGGCGCGCGGGGCCCAGTACTTC. This gives the protein CASTEDGGARGAQYF.

This clonotype was found many times. This chain joins TRBV7-2 and TRBJ2-3, with 13 bases that match TRBD2. Germline V gives CDR1 SGHTA, CDR2 FQGNSA. V was pared by 5 bases and J by 2 bases, with 13 bases of the junction left unmatched. The CDR3 sequence is 19 residues long. The CDR3: CASSPWPLAGGGPTDTQYF. The CDR3 coding sequence is TGTGCCAGCAGCCCCTGGCCACTAGCGGGGGGGGGACCCACAGATACGCAGTATTTT.

This clonotype was recorded at least ten times. This chain links TRBV7-2 with TRBJ1-1; TRBD1 matches 9 bases. The CDR3 has 17 amino acids. The germline CDR1 and CDR2 sequences are SGHTA and FQGNSA. V trimming: 5 bases; J trimming: 0 bases; junction bases outside the gene matches: 10. Written as DNA, the CDR3 is TGTGCCAGCAGCCTCCTGGCGGGACAGGGAATGAACACTGAAGCTTTCTTT. This gives the protein CASSLLAGQGMNTEAFF.

The V call is TRBV19, the J call TRBJ2-3; D is ambiguous. Germline-derived CDR1 and CDR2 are LNHDA and SQIVND (reference sequence). Trimming removed 3 bases from V and 5 bases from J, with 6 bases in between. There are 12 residues in the CDR3. Here the CDR3 DNA reads TGTGCCAGTAGTATTTGGGGAGATACGCAGTATTTT. This translates into CASSIWGDTQYF.

This clonotype was observed many times. J is TRBJ1-2 and V is TRBV7-9; the match to TRBD1 covers 10 bases. The CDR3 sequence is 15 residues long. Germline assignment: CDR1 SEHNR and CDR2 FQNEAQ (reference sequence). The V and J ends lost 5 bases and 8 bases, in that order; junction bases with no gene match: 11. CDR3 DNA sequence: TGTGCCAGCAGCCCGGACAGGGGGGCTCTGGGAGGCTACACCTTC. This sequence encodes CASSPDRGALGGYTF.

This clonotype was seen a handful of times. The chain has TRBV7-8 and TRBJ2-7; a weak D match, TRBD1 (6 bases). V was clipped by 5 bases and J by 10 bases, with 15 bases between them. The germline V gene has CDR1 SGHVS and CDR2 FQNEAQ. The CDR3 is made up of 12 amino acids. CDR3 coding DNA: TGTGCCAGCAGCCCAGGGGTAATCCAACAGTACTTC. Its translation: CASSPGVIQQYF.